This T cell receptor (beta chain) was sequenced for a study of synovial regulatory T cells in juvenile arthritis. Whole-study context: Treatments: a few naive, six methotrexate, one methotrexate plus infliximab, one unknown. Study outcomes and limitations: CDR3 overlap with synovial Tregs was higher for iaTregs than other blood Tregs.

Using immunoSEQ multiplex PCR, the repertoire was profiled, and TCRdb retains in-frame clones only, with some absent. Its listing shows about 9,700 clones. Median disease duration was about 7 years, range 0.2-19.1. The CDR3 consists of 18 residues. Only the protein sequence is given. The germline CDR1 and CDR2 sequences are SGHAT and FQNNGV. Turning to this clone: The antigen remains unidentified.

The sample consisted of Treg cells from blood. Documented subset: remaining (HLA-DR-negative) circulating blood Treg cells. This receptor was identified in a donor under 30 with juvenile idiopathic arthritis. V and J are TRBV11-2 and TRBJ2-3; the D gene TCRdb calls, TRBD2, cannot be checked with no DNA. The CDR3 sequence is CASSPGGRHRAGADTQYF.